The 20 T cell receptor beta chains listed next were all sequenced from one sample in a study of cytomegalovirus exposure and HLA in healthy donors. The method was immunoSEQ multiplex PCR; TCRdb's version includes in-frame clones alone and lacks a portion of them. The data hold approximately 300,000 clones, with about nine tenths observed a single time. The sequenced sample was PBMCs. The receptors come from a woman in her late teens or twenties in good health and CMV-seronegative.

This clone was counted only a few times. The gene calls are TRBV13 and TRBJ2-2; D is possibly TRBD2 (5 bases). The germline gives CDR1 PRHDT, CDR2 FYEKMQ (reference sequence). V was trimmed by 2 bases and J by 4 bases, leaving 11 bases between them. The CDR3 totals 15 residues. Here the CDR3 reads CASSLRREGTGELFF. The CDR3 coding sequence is TGTGCCAGCAGCTTACGTCGGGAAGGCACCGGGGAGCTGTTTTTT.

This chain links TRBV9 with TRBJ2-7, with 10 bases fitting TRBD1. Germline V CDR1 and CDR2: SGDLS, YYNGEE. V was clipped by 3 bases and J by 5 bases; unmatched bases: 11. The length of the CDR3 is 16 residues. The CDR3 DNA follows: TGTGCCAGCAGCGCGGGGACAGGGGCCCTTTCTGACGAGCAGTACTTC. It is translated as CASSAGTGALSDEQYF.

The rearrangement links TRBV27 to TRBJ2-2; no firm D call. The V end was cut by 4 bases, the J end by 5 bases, with 8 bases between. The CDR3 has 13 residues. The germline CDR1 and CDR2 sequences are MNHEY and SMNVEV (reference sequence). CDR3 nucleotides: TGTGCCAGCAGTTCCCCCTTTACCGGGGAGCTGTTTTTT. Protein product: CASSSPFTGELFF.

The V gene is TRBV7-2, the J gene TRBJ1-1; maybe TRBD1 (5 bases). The CDR3 has 14 amino acids. V lost 5 bases to trimming and J lost 4 bases, with 14 bases between them. Germline V gives CDR1 SGHTA, CDR2 FQGNSA. CDR3 in amino acids: CASSQVAGGTEAFF. As DNA, the CDR3 is TGTGCCAGCAGCCAAGTCGCGGGGGGCACTGAAGCTTTCTTT.

The rearrangement links TRBV16 to TRBJ2-7; a possible D gene is TRBD2 (7 bases). From germline, CDR1 is KGHSY and CDR2 FQNENV. V gave up 0 bases and J gave up 4 bases, with 10 bases separating them. The CDR3 consists of 14 residues. For the CDR3, the DNA is TGTGCCAGCAGCCAATCGAGGGGGGGGTACGAGCAGTACTTC. Translating gives CASSQSRGGYEQYF.

The J gene is TRBJ2-7, the V gene TRBV21-1; TRBD1, the D gene given by the table, was not confirmed from the DNA. TRBV21-1 is noted as a pseudogene. The CDR3 has 14 amino acids. The CDR3 loop is CASSNWGHLYEQYF. The CDR3 bases are TGTGCCAGCAGCAACTGGGGACACCTCTACGAGCAGTACTTC.

The sample holds a few counts of this clone. The V and J genes are TRBV10-3 and TRBJ2-2; 10 bases are shared with TRBD1. J was trimmed by 4 bases and V by 3 bases; bases with no gene match: 8. CDR1 and CDR2 from the germline V gene are ENHRY and SYGVKD. CDR3 length: 17 residues. CDR3 sequence (DNA): TGTGCCATCAGTGAAGGATGGGGACAGGGGAGCACCGGGGAGCTGTTTTTT. As protein: CAISEGWGQGSTGELFF.

This chain uses TRBV10-3 with TRBJ1-2; 8 bases line up with TRBD1. V shed 2 bases and J 2 bases; nucleotides not matched to a gene: 1. Germline lookup yields CDR1 ENHRY and CDR2 SYGVKD. This CDR3 has 14 amino acids. The CDR3 DNA follows: TGTGCCATCAGTGAGGGACAGGGCAACTATGGCTACACCTTC. Encoded protein: CAISEGQGNYGYTF.

Concerning this clone: The identical CDR3 is also encoded by other nucleotide sequences in the sample. This chain connects TRBV5-1 to TRBJ2-3; 10 bases are a match to TRBD2. This CDR3 has 13 residues. CDR1 SGHRS and CDR2 YFSETQ come from the germline V gene. The V segment lost 4 bases and the J segment 6 bases; nucleotides outside the gene matches: 2. CDR3 in DNA: TGCGCCAGCAGCCTAGCGGGAGAGGATACGCAGTATTTT. It yields the protein CASSLAGEDTQYF.

This clone appeared once. Relative to the germline gene, one junction end is altered; a read error may explain this. This chain's CDR3 is CASSVGSWTGFGETQYF. The CDR3 region has the DNA TGTGCCAGCAGTGTAGGAAGTTGGACAGGGTTTGGAGAGACCCAGTACTTC. The chain links TRBV9 to TRBJ2-5, with 8 bases identical to TRBD1. The V gene's germline CDR1 is SGDLS and CDR2 YYNGEE. The CDR3 is made up of 17 amino acids.

V is TRBV7-8 and J is TRBJ2-5; TRBD2 matches 13 bases. With V trimmed by 5 bases and J by 5 bases, 5 bases remained unmatched. The CDR3 has 15 residues. From germline, CDR1 is SGHVS and CDR2 FQNEAQ. CDR3 region: CASSPRTSGSETQYF. CDR3 sequence (DNA): TGTGCCAGCAGCCCGAGGACTAGCGGGAGTGAGACCCAGTACTTC.

This clone was detected once. The chain joins TRBV18 to TRBJ2-7; a weak D match, TRBD2 (6 bases). Germline V CDR1 and CDR2: KGHSH, LQKENI. There are 13 residues in the CDR3. Trimming left V 3 bases short and J 2 bases short, with 8 bases between. DNA of the CDR3: TGTGCCAGCTCACCCGGGGGTACCTACGAGCAGTACTTC. This gives the protein CASSPGGTYEQYF.

The rearrangement uses TRBV7-9 and TRBJ2-7, with D uncertain. Germline lookup yields CDR1 SEHNR and CDR2 FQNEAQ (reference sequence). The ends were cut back, 4 bases at V and 7 bases at J, with 11 bases in the middle. There are 12 residues in the CDR3. Here the CDR3 DNA reads TGTGCCAGCAGCTCCCCGGGTAGGGAGCAGTACTTC. Translated: CASSSPGREQYF.

This clone occurred once. The chain links TRBV7-9 to TRBJ2-1; D is unclear. V shed 0 bases and J shed 3 bases, with 9 bases lying between them. The CDR3 spans 15 residues. Per the germline V gene, CDR1 is SEHNR and CDR2 is FQNEAQ (reference sequence). CDR3 amino acids: CASSLADLFYNEQFF. CDR3 sequence (DNA): TGTGCCAGCAGCTTAGCCGATCTATTCTACAATGAGCAGTTCTTC.

The gene calls are TRBV18 and TRBJ2-7; D is uncertain. Looked up from germline, CDR1 is KGHSH and CDR2 is LQKENI. The CDR3 loop spans 14 amino acids. Trimming shortened V by 3 bases and J by 2 bases, and 11 bases separated the two germline ends. This CDR3 is CASSPPVAAYEQYF. CDR3 DNA: TGTGCCAGCTCACCCCCAGTGGCTGCCTACGAGCAGTACTTC.

V gene TRBV29-1 combines with J gene TRBJ2-7; perhaps TRBD2 as D (6 bases). Germline CDR1 reads SQVTM; CDR2 reads ANQGSEA. V shed 6 bases and J shed 7 bases, with 19 bases lying between them. CDR3 size: 13 residues. The CDR3 nucleotides are TGCAGCGTGGAGGGAGACAAAACCTGGGAGCAGTACTTC. This encodes CSVEGDKTWEQYF.

The chain recombines TRBV4-2 with TRBJ2-1; D possibly corresponds to TRBD2 (5 bases). This CDR3 is 15 amino acids long. With 0 bases removed from V and 4 bases from J, the gap between germline ends came to 10 bases. Germline V gene lookup returns CDR1 LGHNA and CDR2 YNFKEQ. The CDR3 DNA reads TGTGCCAGCAGCCAAGAGGCGGGTCCGTACAATGAGCAGTTCTTC. Amino acid sequence: CASSQEAGPYNEQFF.

J is TRBJ1-1 and V is TRBV7-9, with 7 bases fitting TRBD1. CDR3 length: 12 residues. V lost 4 bases to trimming and J lost 4 bases; unmatched junction nucleotides: 0. Germline CDR1 is SEHNR and CDR2 is FQNEAQ (reference sequence). The CDR3 coding sequence is TGTGCCAGCAGCTACAGGGGCACTGAAGCTTTCTTT. The encoded protein is CASSYRGTEAFF.

This sequence joins TRBV18 and TRBJ1-5; tentative D call: TRBD1 (6 bases). CDR1 is KGHSH, CDR2 LQKENI, per germline. This CDR3 comprises 15 residues. The ends were cut back, 3 bases at V and 7 bases at J, with 16 bases in the middle. The CDR3 nucleotides are TGTGCCAGCTCACCCTTAGGGGGGGCATCGCAGCCCCAGCATTTT. This codes for CASSPLGGASQPQHF.

The chain carries TRBV10-3 and TRBJ2-7; 12 bases align to TRBD1. The V and J ends lost 6 bases and 4 bases, in that order; junction bases with no gene match: 7. Per germline, CDR1 ENHRY and CDR2 SYGVKD. This CDR3 is 15 amino acids long. The CDR3 DNA sequence: TGTGCCATCAGCGCCGGGACAGGGGGCTTTTACGAGCAGTACTTC. This sequence encodes CAISAGTGGFYEQYF.